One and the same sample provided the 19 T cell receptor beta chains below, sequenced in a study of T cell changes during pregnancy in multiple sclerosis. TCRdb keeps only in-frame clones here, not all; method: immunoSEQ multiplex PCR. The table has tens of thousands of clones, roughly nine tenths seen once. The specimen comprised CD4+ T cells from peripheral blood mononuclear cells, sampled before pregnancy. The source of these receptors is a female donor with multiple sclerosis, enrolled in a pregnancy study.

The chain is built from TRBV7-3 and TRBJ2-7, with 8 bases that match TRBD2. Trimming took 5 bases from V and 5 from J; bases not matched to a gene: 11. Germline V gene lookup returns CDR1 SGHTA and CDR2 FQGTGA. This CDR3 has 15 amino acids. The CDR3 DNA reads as TGTGCCAGCAGCATGAGCGGGGGAGGTTTCAACGAGCAGTACTTC. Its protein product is CASSMSGGGFNEQYF. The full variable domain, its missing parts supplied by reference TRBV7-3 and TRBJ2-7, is GAGVSQTPSNKVTEKGKYVELRCDPISGHTALYWYRQSLGQGPEFLIYFQGTGAADDSGLPNDRFFAVRPEGSVSTLKIQRTERGDSAVYLCASSMSGGGFNEQYFGPGTRLTVT.

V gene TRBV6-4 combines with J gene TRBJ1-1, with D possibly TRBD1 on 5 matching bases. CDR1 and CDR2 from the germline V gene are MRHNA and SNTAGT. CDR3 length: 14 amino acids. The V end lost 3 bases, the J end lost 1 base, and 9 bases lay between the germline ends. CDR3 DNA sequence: TGTGCCAGCAGTGAAACAGGATGGAACACTGAAGCTTTCTTT. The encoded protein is CASSETGWNTEAFF.

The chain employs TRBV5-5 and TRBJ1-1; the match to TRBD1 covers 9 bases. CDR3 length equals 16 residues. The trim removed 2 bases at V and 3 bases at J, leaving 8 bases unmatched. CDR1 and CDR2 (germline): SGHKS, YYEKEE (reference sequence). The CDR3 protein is CASSLQGARGDTEAFF. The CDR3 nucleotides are TGTGCCAGCAGCTTACAGGGGGCTAGGGGGGACACTGAAGCTTTCTTT.

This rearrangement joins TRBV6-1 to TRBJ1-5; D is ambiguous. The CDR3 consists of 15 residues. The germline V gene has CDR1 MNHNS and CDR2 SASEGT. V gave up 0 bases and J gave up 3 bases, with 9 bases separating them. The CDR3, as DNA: TGTGCCAGCAGTGAAGCACTTTTTAACAATCAGCCCCAGCATTTT. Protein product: CASSEALFNNQPQHF.

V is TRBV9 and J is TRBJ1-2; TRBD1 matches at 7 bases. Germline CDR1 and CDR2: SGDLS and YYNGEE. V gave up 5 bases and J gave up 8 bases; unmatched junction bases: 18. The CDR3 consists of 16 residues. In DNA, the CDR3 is TGTGCCAGCAGAAAGGGACAGTCCTACGGGGGAGGCGGCTACACCTTC. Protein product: CASRKGQSYGGGGYTF.

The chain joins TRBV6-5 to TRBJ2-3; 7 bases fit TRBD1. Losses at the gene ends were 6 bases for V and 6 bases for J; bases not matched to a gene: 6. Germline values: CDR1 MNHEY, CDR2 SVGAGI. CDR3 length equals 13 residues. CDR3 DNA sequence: TGTGCCAGCAGAGGGGGCAGGGCGGATACGCAGTATTTT. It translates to CASRGGRADTQYF.

The CDR3 DNA reads TGTGCCAGCAGCGCCTACGGACAGCCAGTCTCTGGGGCCAACGTCCTGACTTTC. Its translation: CASSAYGQPVSGANVLTF. This chain joins TRBV9 and TRBJ2-6; maybe TRBD1 (6 bases). Per germline, CDR1 SGDLS and CDR2 YYNGEE. The CDR3 consists of 18 residues. Trimming stripped 3 bases from V and 0 bases from J, with 16 bases between.

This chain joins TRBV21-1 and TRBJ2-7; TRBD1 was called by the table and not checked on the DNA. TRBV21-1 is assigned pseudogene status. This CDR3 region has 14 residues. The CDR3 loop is CASSPRTEPYEQYF. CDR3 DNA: TGTGCCAGCAGCCCTCGGACAGAGCCCTACGAGCAGTACTTC.

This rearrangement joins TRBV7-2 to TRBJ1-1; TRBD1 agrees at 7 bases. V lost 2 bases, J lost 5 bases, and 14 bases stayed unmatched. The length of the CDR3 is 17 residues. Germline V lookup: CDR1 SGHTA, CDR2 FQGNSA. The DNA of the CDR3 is TGTGCCAGCAGCTTATTTGACAGGGACCTACGACGGACTGAAGCTTTCTTT. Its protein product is CASSLFDRDLRRTEAFF. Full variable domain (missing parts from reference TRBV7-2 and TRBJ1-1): GAGVSQSPSNKVTEKGKDVELRCDPISGHTALYWYRQSLGQGLEFLIYFQGNSAPDKSGLPSDRFSAERTGGSVSTLTIQRTQQEDSAVYLCASSLFDRDLRRTEAFFGQGTRLTVV.

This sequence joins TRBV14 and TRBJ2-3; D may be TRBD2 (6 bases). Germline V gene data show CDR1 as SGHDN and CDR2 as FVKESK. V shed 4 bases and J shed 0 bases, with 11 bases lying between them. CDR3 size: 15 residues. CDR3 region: CASSLLGTSTDTQYF. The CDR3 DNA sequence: TGTGCCAGCAGCCTTCTAGGGACTAGCACAGATACGCAGTATTTT.

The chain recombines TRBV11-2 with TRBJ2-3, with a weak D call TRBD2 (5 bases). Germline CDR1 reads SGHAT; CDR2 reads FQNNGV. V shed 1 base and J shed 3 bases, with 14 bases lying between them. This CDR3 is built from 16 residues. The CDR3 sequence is CASSLGRTPGTDTQYF. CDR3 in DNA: TGTGCCAGCAGCTTAGGTCGTACTCCGGGAACAGATACGCAGTATTTT.

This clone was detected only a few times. The CDR3 here is CASSHHRQGMDAFF. The CDR3 DNA reads as TGCGCCAGCAGCCACCATCGACAGGGGATGGACGCTTTCTTT. The genes are TRBV4-1 and TRBJ1-1; 8 bases line up with TRBD1. The germline gives CDR1 MGHRA, CDR2 YSYEKL. The J segment lost 11 bases and the V segment lost 3 bases, leaving 11 bases of the junction unmatched. This CDR3 is built from 14 residues.

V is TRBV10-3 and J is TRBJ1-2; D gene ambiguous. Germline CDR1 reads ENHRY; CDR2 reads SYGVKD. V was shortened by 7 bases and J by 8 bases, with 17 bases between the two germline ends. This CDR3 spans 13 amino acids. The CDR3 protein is CAITLLRGEGYTF. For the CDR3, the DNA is TGTGCCATCACCCTCCTGCGGGGAGAAGGCTACACCTTC.

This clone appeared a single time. This CDR3 is CASSLPRDWEDYEQYF. The CDR3 coding sequence is TGTGCCAGCAGCTTACCCCGGGACTGGGAGGACTACGAGCAGTACTTC. This chain joins TRBV7-2 and TRBJ2-7; possibly TRBD2 for D (6 bases). CDR3 size: 16 residues. Germline loops: CDR1 SGHTA, CDR2 FQGNSA. V was pared by 2 bases and J by 3 bases, with 17 bases between.

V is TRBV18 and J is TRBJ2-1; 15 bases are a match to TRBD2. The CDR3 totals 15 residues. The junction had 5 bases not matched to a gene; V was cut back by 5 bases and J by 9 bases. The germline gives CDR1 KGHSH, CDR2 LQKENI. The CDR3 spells CASSGLAGGPGEQFF. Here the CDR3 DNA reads TGTGCCAGCTCAGGACTAGCGGGGGGGCCCGGTGAGCAGTTCTTC.

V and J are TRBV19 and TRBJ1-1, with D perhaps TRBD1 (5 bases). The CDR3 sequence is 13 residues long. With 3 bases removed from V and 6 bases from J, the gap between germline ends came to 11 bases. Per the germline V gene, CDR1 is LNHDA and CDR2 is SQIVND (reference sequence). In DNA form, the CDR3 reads TGTGCCAGTAGTATTTGGGCGGGGGCTGAAGCTTTCTTT. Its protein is CASSIWAGAEAFF.

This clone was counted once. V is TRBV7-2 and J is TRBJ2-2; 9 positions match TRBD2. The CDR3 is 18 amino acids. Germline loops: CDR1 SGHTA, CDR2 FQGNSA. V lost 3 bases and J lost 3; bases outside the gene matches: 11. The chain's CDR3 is CASSFMAGGRTYTGELFF. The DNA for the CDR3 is TGTGCCAGCAGCTTCATGGCGGGGGGGCGTACTTACACCGGGGAGCTGTTTTTT.

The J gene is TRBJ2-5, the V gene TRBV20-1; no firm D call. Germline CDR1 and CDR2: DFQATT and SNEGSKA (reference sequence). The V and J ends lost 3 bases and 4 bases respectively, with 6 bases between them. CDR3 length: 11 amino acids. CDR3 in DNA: TGCAGTGCTAGCCCTTTAGAGACCCAGTACTTC. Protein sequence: CSASPLETQYF.

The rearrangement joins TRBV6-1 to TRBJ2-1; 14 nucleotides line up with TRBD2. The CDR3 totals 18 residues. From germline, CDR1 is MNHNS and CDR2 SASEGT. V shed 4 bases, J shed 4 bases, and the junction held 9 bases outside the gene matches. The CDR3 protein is CASSGRLAGGPRYNEQFF. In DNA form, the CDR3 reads TGTGCCAGCAGTGGGAGACTAGCGGGGGGGCCGAGGTACAATGAGCAGTTCTTC.